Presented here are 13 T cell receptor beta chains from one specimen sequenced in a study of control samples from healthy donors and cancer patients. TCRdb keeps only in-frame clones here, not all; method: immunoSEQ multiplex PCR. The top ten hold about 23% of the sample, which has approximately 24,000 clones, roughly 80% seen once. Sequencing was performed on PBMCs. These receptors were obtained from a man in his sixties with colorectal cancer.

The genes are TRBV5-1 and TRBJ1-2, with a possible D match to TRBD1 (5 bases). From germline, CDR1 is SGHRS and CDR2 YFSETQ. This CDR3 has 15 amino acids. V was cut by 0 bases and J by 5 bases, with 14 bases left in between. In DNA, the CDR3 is TGCGCCAGCAGCTTGGAGGGGAGACCTGAGTATGGCTACACCTTC. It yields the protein CASSLEGRPEYGYTF.

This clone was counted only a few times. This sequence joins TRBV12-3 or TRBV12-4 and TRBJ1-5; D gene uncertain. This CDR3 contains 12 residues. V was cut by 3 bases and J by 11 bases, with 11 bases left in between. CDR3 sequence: CASSLREEAQHF. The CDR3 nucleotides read TGTGCCAGCAGTTTGCGTGAAGAGGCCCAGCATTTT.

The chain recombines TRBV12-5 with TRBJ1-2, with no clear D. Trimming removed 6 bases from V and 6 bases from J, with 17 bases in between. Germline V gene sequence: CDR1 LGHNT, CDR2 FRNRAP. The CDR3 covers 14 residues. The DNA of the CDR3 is TGTGCTAGTGGGAGGGAGAAGCAGTTGGATGGCTACACCTTC. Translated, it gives CASGREKQLDGYTF.

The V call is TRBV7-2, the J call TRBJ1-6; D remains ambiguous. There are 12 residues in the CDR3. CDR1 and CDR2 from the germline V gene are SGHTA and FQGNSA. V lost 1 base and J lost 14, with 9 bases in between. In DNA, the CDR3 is TGTGCCAGCAGCTTAGATTGGGTGACCCTCCACTTT. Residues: CASSLDWVTLHF.

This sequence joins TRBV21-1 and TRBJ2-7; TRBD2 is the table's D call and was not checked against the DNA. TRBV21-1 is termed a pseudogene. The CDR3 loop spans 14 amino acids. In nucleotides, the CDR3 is TGTGCCAGCGAAGGGGAGGAGATTTCCTACGAGCAGTACTTC. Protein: CASEGEEISYEQYF.

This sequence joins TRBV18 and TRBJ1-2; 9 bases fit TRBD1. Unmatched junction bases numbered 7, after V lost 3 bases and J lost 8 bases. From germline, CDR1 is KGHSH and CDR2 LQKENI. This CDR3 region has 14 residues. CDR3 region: CASSPGQGIWGYTF. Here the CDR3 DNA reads TGTGCCAGCTCACCCGGACAGGGGATCTGGGGCTACACCTTC.

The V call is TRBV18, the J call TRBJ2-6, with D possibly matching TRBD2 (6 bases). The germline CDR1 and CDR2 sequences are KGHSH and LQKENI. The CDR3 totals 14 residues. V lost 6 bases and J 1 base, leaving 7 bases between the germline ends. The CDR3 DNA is TGTGCCAGCTCGGGGGGATCTGGGGCCAACGTCCTGACTTTC. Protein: CASSGGSGANVLTF.

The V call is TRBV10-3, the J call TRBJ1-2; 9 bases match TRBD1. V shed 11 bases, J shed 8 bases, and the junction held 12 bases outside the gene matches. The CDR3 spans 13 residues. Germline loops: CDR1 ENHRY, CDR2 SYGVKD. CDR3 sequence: CAATGTGLGGYTF. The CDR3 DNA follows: TGTGCCGCGACCGGGACAGGGTTGGGCGGCTACACCTTC.

The CDR3 sequence is CASRAGQGFGGYTF. CDR3 sequence (DNA): TGTGCCAGCAGAGCCGGACAGGGGTTTGGTGGCTACACCTTC. The chain couples TRBV11-2 to TRBJ1-2, with 9 bases identical to TRBD1. Germline lookup yields CDR1 SGHAT and CDR2 FQNNGV. The V and J ends lost 6 bases and 7 bases, in that order; junction bases with no gene match: 9. This CDR3 is built from 14 residues.

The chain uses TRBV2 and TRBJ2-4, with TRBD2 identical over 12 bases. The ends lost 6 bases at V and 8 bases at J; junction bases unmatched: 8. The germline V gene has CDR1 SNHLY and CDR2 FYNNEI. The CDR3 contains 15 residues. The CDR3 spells CASRPTSGGRDIQYF. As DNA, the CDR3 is TGTGCCAGCAGACCCACTAGCGGGGGGCGGGACATTCAGTACTTC.

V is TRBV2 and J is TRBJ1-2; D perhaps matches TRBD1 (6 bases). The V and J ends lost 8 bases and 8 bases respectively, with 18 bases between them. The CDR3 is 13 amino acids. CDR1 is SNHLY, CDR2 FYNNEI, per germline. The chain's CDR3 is CASSYRGGEGYTF. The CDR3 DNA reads TGTGCCAGCTCCTATAGGGGGGGCGAGGGCTACACCTTC.

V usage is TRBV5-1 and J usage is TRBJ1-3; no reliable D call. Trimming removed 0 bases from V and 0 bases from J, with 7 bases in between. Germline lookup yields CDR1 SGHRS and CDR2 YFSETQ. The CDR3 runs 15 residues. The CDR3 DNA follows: TGCGCCAGCAGCTTGGACGGAACCTCTGGAAACACCATATATTTT. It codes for CASSLDGTSGNTIYF.

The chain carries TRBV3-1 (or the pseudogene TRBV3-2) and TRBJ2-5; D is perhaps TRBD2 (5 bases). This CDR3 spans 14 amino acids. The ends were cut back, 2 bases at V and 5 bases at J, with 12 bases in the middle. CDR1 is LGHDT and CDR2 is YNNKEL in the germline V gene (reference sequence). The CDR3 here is CASSQRGIGETQYF. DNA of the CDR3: TGTGCCAGCAGCCAACGAGGGATCGGGGAGACCCAGTACTTC.